This T cell receptor (beta chain) originates from a study of Ad26.COV2.S vaccination and SARS-CoV-2 variants. Findings and limits, study-wide: People given the vaccine had a wider spike-specific TCR breadth than placebo recipients did.

Only in-frame clones appear in the TCRdb table, and some are missing; sequencing was by immunoSEQ multiplex PCR. The sample has 350,000 to 450,000 clones; under 95% are singletons. This clone was recorded once. What it binds is not known. The CDR3 is 15 residues long. V was pared by 2 bases and J by 4 bases, with 6 bases of the junction left unmatched. The germline CDR1 and CDR2 sequences are SGHRS and YFSETQ. This TCR derives from a human donor who had recovered from COVID-19. The sample in question was peripheral blood, obtained after recovery from COVID-19. This chain joins TRBV5-1 and TRBJ1-5, with 7 nucleotides matching TRBD1. CDR3 loop: CASSFLGQANQPQHF. CDR3 DNA sequence: TGCGCCAGCAGCTTTCTAGGACAGGCAAATCAGCCCCAGCATTTT.